This TCR beta chain stems from a study of blood T cell repertoires in COVID-19. Study as a whole: Both acute and convalescent COVID-19 samples were obtained from the United States, Italy and Spain. PBMCs, B-cell-depleted T cells, or T cells provided the cDNA or gDNA that made up the material.

The authors' processing: Amplified reference gene primers provided the basis for estimating nucleated cell counts. Measured with immunoSEQ multiplex PCR; TCRdb has only the in-frame clones, and not every one. Clonal size and the V and J genes are those of that table, whereas D and trimming came from the DNA. The sample holds 130,000 or so clones, about 83% seen once. CDR3 size: 14 residues. Germline lookup yields CDR1 MNHEY and CDR2 SVGAGI. Trimming stripped 6 bases from V and 1 base from J, with 12 bases between. The source is a woman aged 50 to 60 with acute or convalescent COVID-19. The source material was peripheral blood. The chain carries TRBV6-5 and TRBJ1-1; TRBD1 might be the D (5 bases). The CDR3 here is CASRQTTGNTEAFF. The CDR3 nucleotides read TGTGCCAGCAGGCAGACCACAGGGAACACTGAAGCTTTCTTT.